Below, 28 T cell receptor beta chains from the same sample are listed, as sequenced in a study of blood T cells in healthy people across ages. PCR was performed a second time for about 7 to 11 cycles using a sample-barcoded 5' primer and a J-beta primer mix. TCRdb fed the 5' RACE reads into MiXCR, producing one record per CDR3 protein. The table shows hundreds of thousands of distinct CDR3 sequences, with less than 35% occurring only once. Sequencing was carried out using blood. The source of these receptors is a woman of 80 years or more in good health.

Only one count was recorded for this clonotype. It differs at one base from a far larger clone, so likely a read error. The chain uses TRBV7-9 and TRBJ1-2, with 8 bases identical to TRBD1. From germline, CDR1 is SEHNR and CDR2 FQNEAQ (reference sequence). This CDR3 has 13 amino acids. The CDR3: CDSSFRQGSGYTF. The CDR3 coding sequence is TGTGACAGCAGCTTCCGACAGGGGTCTGGCTACACCTTC.

The V call is TRBV5-1, the J call TRBJ2-7; tentatively, D is TRBD2 (6 bases). Germline V CDR1 and CDR2: SGHRS, YFSETQ. V lost 6 bases and J 3 bases, leaving 16 bases between the germline ends. CDR3 length equals 14 residues. The CDR3 region has the DNA TGCGCCAGCAACCCGGCCGGGGAGGTCTACGAGCAGTACTTC. Amino acids: CASNPAGEVYEQYF.

The chain has TRBV7-8 and TRBJ1-1, with a tentative D call TRBD1 (6 bases). Trimming cost V 3 bases and J 5 bases, with 19 bases left between them. Germline V lookup: CDR1 SGHVS, CDR2 FQNEAQ. This CDR3 region has 16 residues. The CDR3 bases are TGTGCCAGCAGCTTGCTACCCCCACAGGGATTGACTGAAGCTTTCTTT. Amino acids: CASSLLPPQGLTEAFF.

The rearrangement links TRBV6-5 to TRBJ2-1; 7 bases line up with TRBD1. The J call is doubtful: the DNA matches TRBJ2-7 better. Per the germline V gene, CDR1 is MNHEY and CDR2 is SVGAGI. The CDR3 length is 16 residues. The CDR3 protein is CASSSGTVLNGDEQYF. CDR3 DNA sequence: TGTGCCAGCAGCTCCGGGACAGTTTTGAATGGGGACGAGCAGTACTTC.

A word on this clonotype: A much bigger clone sits one base away, suggesting this may be a read error. The chain links TRBV29-1 to TRBJ1-2, with D uncertain. This CDR3 comprises 12 residues. Germline CDR1 SQVTM, CDR2 ANQGSEA. In DNA form, the CDR3 reads TGCAGCGTGACTTGGACGGCCTATGGCTACATCTTC. This translates into CSVTWTAYGYIF.

This clonotype was seen at least ten times. V and J are TRBV7-7 and TRBJ2-1; no clear D gene. Deletions cut 5 bases from V and 6 bases from J, with 11 bases between. The CDR3 is made up of 13 amino acids. Germline-derived CDR1 and CDR2 are SSHAT and FNYEAQ (reference sequence). Written as DNA, the CDR3 is TGTGCCAGCAGCACCGGCACCGGCAATGAGCAGTTCTTC. Amino acid sequence: CASSTGTGNEQFF. Full variable domain (rest looked up from reference TRBV7-7 and TRBJ2-1): GAGVSQSPRYKVTKRGQDVTLRCDPISSHATLYWYQQALGQGPEFLTYFNYEAQPDKSGLPSDRFSAERPEGSISTLTIQRTEQRDSAMYRCASSTGTGNEQFFGPGTRLTVL.

About this clonotype: This may come from a read error, since a much larger clone is one base off. V and J are TRBV28 and TRBJ2-7; TRBD1 matches 10 bases. The CDR3 covers 14 residues. The germline V gene encodes CDR1 MDHEN and CDR2 SYDVKM. In nucleotides, the CDR3 is TGTGCCGGCAGACAAAGGACAGGGGGTTACGAGCAGTACTTC. Residues: CAGRQRTGGYEQYF.

This clonotype was counted ten times or more. The rearrangement uses TRBV12-3 or TRBV12-4 and TRBJ2-7; TRBD1 matches 10 bases. Trimming at V came to 2 bases and at J to 4 bases, leaving 2 bases not matched to a gene. This CDR3 has 14 amino acids. CDR3 region: CASSLMGQGYEQYF. The DNA of the CDR3 is TGTGCCAGCAGTTTAATGGGACAGGGGTACGAGCAGTACTTC.

The sample holds a few counts of this clonotype. CDR3 DNA: TGCGCCAGCAGCCAAGGTTCTCTCGGGGCAGATACGCAGTATTTT. Encoded protein: CASSQGSLGADTQYF. This rearrangement joins TRBV4-3 to TRBJ2-3, with D tentatively TRBD2 (5 bases). The ends were cut back, 1 base at V and 4 bases at J, with 12 bases in the middle. The germline CDR1 and CDR2 sequences are LGHNA and YSLEER. The CDR3 is 15 amino acids.

This clonotype came up a few times. A read error is possible here, since a much larger clone lies one base away. The chain employs TRBV7-8 and TRBJ2-7; D might be TRBD1 or TRBD2, each matching 5 bases. The CDR3 totals 14 residues. Per the germline V gene, CDR1 is SGHVS and CDR2 is FQNEAQ. V lost 4 bases, J lost 7 bases, and 17 bases lay in between. CDR3 amino acids: CASSWTREGNEQYF. Here the CDR3 DNA reads TGTGCCAGCAGCTGGACTCGCGAGGGGAATGAGCAGTACTTC.

As to this clonotype: A read error is possible here, since a much larger clone lies one base away. The V call is TRBV15, the J call TRBJ2-5, with D possibly being TRBD2 (5 bases). Between the trimmed V and J ends, which lost 0 bases and 11 bases, there was a span of 22 bases. Germline V CDR1 and CDR2: LNHNV, YYDKDF (reference sequence). This CDR3 has 16 amino acids. The chain's CDR3 is CATSRDKRTDYNEQYF. The CDR3 DNA is TGTGCCACCAGCAGAGATAAGAGGACTGATTACAATGAGCAGTACTTC.

About this clonotype itself: It may be a read error: a sequence one base away is much more abundant. V is TRBV7-3 and J is TRBJ2-1; 8 bases map to TRBD1. Germline V CDR1 and CDR2: SGHTA, FQGTGA. The CDR3 sequence is 13 residues long. CDR3 bases: TGTGCCTGCAGCTCCAATGGACAGGGCCTGGAGTTCTTC. Translating it yields CACSSNGQGLEFF.

A remark on this clonotype: This may arise from a read error, as a much more abundant clone is one base away. V gene TRBV7-2 combines with J gene TRBJ2-5; 12 bases map to TRBD2. With V trimmed by 4 bases and J by 11 bases, 17 bases remained unmatched. CDR1 SGHTA and CDR2 FQGNSA come from the germline V gene. CDR3 size: 17 residues. The DNA for the CDR3 is TGTGCCAGCAGCTCTACTAGCGGGGGGACTACCGTGAATGAGCAGTACTTC. Residues: CASSSTSGGTTVNEQYF.

V is TRBV30 and J is TRBJ1-2, with 10 bases lining up with TRBD1. Germline values: CDR1 GTSNPN, CDR2 SVGIG (reference sequence). With 3 bases clipped from V and 4 bases from J, the junction kept 5 bases outside the gene matches. The CDR3 loop spans 14 amino acids. CDR3 region: CAWSPDRGPYGYTF. CDR3 bases: TGTGCCTGGAGCCCTGACAGGGGGCCCTATGGCTACACCTTC.

Regarding this clonotype: A much larger clone is a single base away; this may be a read error. The chain is built from TRBV6-6 and TRBJ2-3, with 7 bases aligning to TRBD1. Germline-derived CDR1 and CDR2 are MNHNY and SVGAGI (reference sequence). The CDR3 sequence is 16 residues long. V shed 8 bases and J 1 base; nucleotides not matched to a gene: 12. CDR3 residues: CASASRGTVGTDTQYF. CDR3 sequence (DNA): TGTGCCAGCGCCTCCAGGGGGACAGTAGGCACAGATACGCAGTATTTT.

This chain uses TRBV15 with TRBJ2-7, with 9 positions matching TRBD1. Trimming removed 4 bases from V and 9 bases from J; junction bases left unmatched: 10. The CDR3 has 14 residues. The germline V gene encodes CDR1 LNHNV and CDR2 YYDKDF (reference sequence). DNA for the CDR3: TGTGCCACCAGCACGTACAGGGGGCGAGGTGGGCAGTACTTC. Encoded protein: CATSTYRGRGGQYF.

This clonotype has ten or more counts. The chain employs TRBV5-1 and TRBJ2-1; D remains unclear. CDR3 length equals 15 residues. V dropped 5 bases and J dropped 1 base, with 13 bases sitting between them. The germline V gene encodes CDR1 SGHRS and CDR2 YFSETQ. CDR3: CASRSGVESYNEQFF. CDR3 bases: TGCGCCAGCAGGTCGGGCGTGGAGTCCTACAATGAGCAGTTCTTC.

This clonotype was counted only a few times. The gene calls are TRBV7-2 and TRBJ1-5; 8 nucleotides match TRBD1. Germline V gives CDR1 SGHTA, CDR2 FQGNSA. V gave up 5 bases and J gave up 7 bases; unmatched junction bases: 7. The CDR3 length is 14 residues. The CDR3 sequence: CASSPDRVRQPQHF. CDR3 sequence (DNA): TGTGCCAGCAGCCCGGACAGGGTCCGCCAGCCCCAGCATTTT.

The rearrangement joins TRBV6-2 or TRBV6-3 to TRBJ1-5; D is perhaps TRBD1 (5 bases). This CDR3 is built from 16 residues. CDR1 is MNHEY and CDR2 is SVGEGT in the germline V gene. Deletions cut 6 bases from V and 2 bases from J, with 17 bases between. The CDR3 coding sequence is TGTGCCAGCAGCCTGGGGCCAATGGGGGGCAATCAGCCCCAGCATTTT. The encoded protein is CASSLGPMGGNQPQHF.

This clonotype came up many times. This chain uses TRBV20-1 with TRBJ2-7; either TRBD1 or TRBD2 may supply D (5 bases each). Germline loops: CDR1 DFQATT, CDR2 SNEGSKA (reference sequence). This CDR3 comprises 13 residues. V was pared by 2 bases and J by 3 bases, with 11 bases between. The CDR3 spells CSARLSGSYEQYF. The DNA for the CDR3 is TGCAGTGCTAGACTTTCAGGGAGCTACGAGCAGTACTTC.

The CDR3 protein is CASRTQGGGYTF. CDR3 bases: TGCGCCAGCAGGACACAGGGGGGAGGCTACACCTTC. V and J are TRBV5-1 and TRBJ1-2; 8 bases are a match to TRBD1. V gave up 5 bases and J gave up 8 bases; unmatched junction bases: 5. The CDR3 covers 12 residues. Germline CDR1 is SGHRS and CDR2 is YFSETQ.

Of note for this clonotype: Given a much more abundant clone one base away, this may be a read error. The gene calls are TRBV5-1 and TRBJ2-5, with D perhaps TRBD1 (5 bases). Trimming took 0 bases from V and 5 from J, leaving 11 bases between them. From germline, CDR1 is SGHRS and CDR2 YFSETQ. The CDR3 totals 14 residues. This CDR3 is CASSLEGYRETQYF. The CDR3, as DNA: TGCGCCAGCAGCTTGGAAGGGTACAGGGAGACCCAGTACTTC.

The V and J genes are TRBV4-2 and TRBJ2-1, with 8 bases fitting TRBD2. J was trimmed by 4 bases and V by 11 bases; bases with no gene match: 19. From germline, CDR1 is LGHNA and CDR2 YNFKEQ. The CDR3 has 17 residues. CDR3 DNA: TGTGCCGACAGCCAAGAAGGTTCGGGGGGGCCTTACAATGAGCAGTTCTTC. It codes for CADSQEGSGGPYNEQFF.

V gene TRBV5-1 combines with J gene TRBJ2-1; a weak D match, TRBD2 (5 bases). CDR3 size: 14 residues. The ends were cut back, 0 bases at V and 4 bases at J, with 8 bases in the middle. CDR1 is SGHRS, CDR2 YFSETQ, per germline. The chain's CDR3 is CASSLDLAYNEQFF. DNA of the CDR3: TGCGCCAGCAGCTTGGACCTAGCTTACAATGAGCAGTTCTTC.

In its sample, this clonotype was seen many times. The J gene is TRBJ2-6, the V gene TRBV11-2, with TRBD2 as a possible D gene (5 bases). The CDR3 consists of 19 residues. Germline V gene sequence: CDR1 SGHAT, CDR2 FQNNGV. Trimming stripped 5 bases from V and 4 bases from J, with 24 bases between. CDR3 protein: CASSPLIRTMGAGANVLTF. Here the CDR3 DNA reads TGTGCCAGCAGCCCCCTTATTCGCACTATGGGAGCCGGGGCCAACGTCCTGACTTTC.

The sample holds a few counts of this clonotype. A clone one base away is much larger, so this may be a read error. The rearrangement links TRBV20-1 to TRBJ2-3; D not certain. The CDR3 has 13 residues. The germline V gene encodes CDR1 DFQATT and CDR2 SNEGSKA (reference sequence). CDR3 amino acids: CSATLSNTDAQYF. CDR3 DNA sequence: TGCAGTGCTACCCTTTCCAACACAGATGCGCAGTATTTT.

There are many counts of this clonotype. CDR3 loop: CATSRDPGISYEQYF. The CDR3, as DNA: TGTGCCACCAGCAGAGATCCCGGGATCTCCTACGAGCAGTACTTC. The chain combines TRBV15 with TRBJ2-7; possible D gene TRBD2, 5 bases. Germline V gene sequence: CDR1 LNHNV, CDR2 YYDKDF (reference sequence). The CDR3 length is 15 residues. V shed 0 bases and J shed 0 bases, with 9 bases lying between them.

This clonotype was seen a handful of times. V is TRBV20-1 and J is TRBJ1-1; 8 bases agree with TRBD1. The V segment lost 0 bases and the J segment 2 bases; nucleotides outside the gene matches: 8. CDR1 is DFQATT and CDR2 is SNEGSKA in the germline V gene (reference sequence). This CDR3 is built from 16 residues. CDR3 sequence reads: CSARDRQGRVNTEAFF. In DNA form, the CDR3 reads TGCAGTGCTAGAGACCGACAGGGGAGGGTCAACACTGAAGCTTTCTTT.